The TCR beta chain under discussion was sequenced for a study of T cell responses to AZD1222 COVID-19 vaccine. Clones were sequenced by immunoSEQ multiplex PCR, and TCRdb holds only the in-frame ones, with some missing. Among fewer than 75,000 clones listed, about 85% were seen once. Germline V gene data show CDR1 as SGDLS and CDR2 as YYNGEE. The CDR3 runs to 17 residues. The trim removed 4 bases at V and 7 bases at J, leaving 10 bases unmatched. Study observations and caveats: Seropositive at baseline were only six AZD1222 recipients. Distributed over spike, vaccine-associated CD4 TCRs predominated at 160-218 and 743-854.

Comment on this clone: Its antigen is not known.

The chain couples TRBV9 to TRBJ2-2, with TRBD2 matching 13 bases. This TCR derives from an adult in good health. The sample was peripheral blood, taken on day 0 of AZD1222 vaccination. As DNA, the CDR3 is TGTGCCAGCAGCCCACGGACTAGCGGGGGACGCTTCGGGGAGCTGTTTTTT. This encodes CASSPRTSGGRFGELFF.